This T cell receptor beta chain was documented in a study of shared clonotypes between healthy human individuals. As to this clone: What it binds is unknown.

Naive-designated CD8 cells lacked CD45RO, were positively enriched for CCR7, and omitted terminally differentiated effector memory CD45RA+ cells. Study observations and caveats: The researchers took only blood, and tissue repertoires probably look different. Generally, estimated richness proved larger in naive subsets than it did in memory subsets.

The V gene's germline CDR1 is PRHDT and CDR2 FYEKMQ (reference sequence). The CDR3 runs to 17 residues. The V gene end was trimmed by 5 bases and the J gene end by 4 bases; junction bases not matched to a gene: 7. Original processing methods: Because ImmunoSEQ provided only junction sequences with no quality scores, the filtering differed. Method: immunoSEQ multiplex PCR; TCRdb's copy keeps in-frame clones and lacks some. Clonal size and the V and J genes are those of that table, whereas D and trimming came from the DNA. There are about 2 million clones in the sample; roughly 94% occur only once, and less than 1.5% lies in the top ten.

The sample was naive CD8+ T cells sorted from blood. V gene TRBV13 combines with J gene TRBJ2-2, with 13 bases lining up with TRBD2. The sequence was collected from a man aged 18 to 30 in good health. The CDR3 region is CASSDTSGRALTGELFF. CDR3 coding DNA: TGTGCCAGCAGCGATACTAGCGGGAGGGCCCTCACCGGGGAGCTGTTTTTT.